This T cell receptor beta chain was sequenced during a study of T cells in Graves' hyperthyroidism and ophthalmopathy. This clonotype has more than one count but fewer than ten. Diagnosis relied on clinical symptoms, serum thyroxine and TRAb, thyroid ultrasound and orbital computed tomography. Researchers amplified the TCR beta CDR3 regions from RNA transcripts. A set of HTBI primers served as the primers for a first-round RT-PCR of the TCR CDR3. MiXCR was run by TCRdb on the multiplex PCR reads, yielding one entry per CDR3 protein. Here the sample spans over 400,000 distinct CDR3 sequences, approximately 23% being singletons. CDR3 size: 12 residues. The V gene lost 6 bases and the J gene lost 2 bases, with 5 bases spanning the gap.

Material for sequencing was blood. The origin of this receptor is a woman between 65 and 79 years old with Graves' ophthalmopathy. V usage is TRBV12-3 or TRBV12-4 and J usage is TRBJ1-3; no firm D call. CDR3 loop: CASSWAGNTIYF. CDR3 nucleotides: TGTGCCAGCAGCTGGGCTGGAAACACCATATATTTT.